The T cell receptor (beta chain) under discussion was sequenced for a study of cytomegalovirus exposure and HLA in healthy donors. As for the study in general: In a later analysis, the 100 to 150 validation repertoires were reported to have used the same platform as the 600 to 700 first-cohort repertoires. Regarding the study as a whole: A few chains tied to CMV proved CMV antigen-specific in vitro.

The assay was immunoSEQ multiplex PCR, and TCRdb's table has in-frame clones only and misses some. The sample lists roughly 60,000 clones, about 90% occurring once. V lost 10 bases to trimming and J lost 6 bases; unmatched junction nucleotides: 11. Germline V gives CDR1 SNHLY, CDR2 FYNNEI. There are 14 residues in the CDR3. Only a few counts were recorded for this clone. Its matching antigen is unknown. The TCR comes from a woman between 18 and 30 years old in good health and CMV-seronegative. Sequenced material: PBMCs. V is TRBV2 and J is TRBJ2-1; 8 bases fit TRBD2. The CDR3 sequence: CATERGLGSNEQFF. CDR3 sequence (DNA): TGTGCCACTGAGAGGGGACTAGGTAGCAATGAGCAGTTCTTC.